The entry below describes one T cell receptor beta chain. In the authors' workflow: Estimation of nucleated cell counts relied on the amplification of reference gene primers. The method was immunoSEQ multiplex PCR; TCRdb's version includes in-frame clones alone and lacks a portion of them. V, J and clone size derive from that table, while D and trimming were established from the DNA sequence. This table holds about 82,000 clones, around 78% found once. Germline V gene data show CDR1 as SQVTM and CDR2 as ANQGSEA. There are 13 residues in the CDR3. Germline trimming cut 3 bases from V and 7 bases from J; bases unmatched to any gene: 7. This sample was included in a study of blood T cell repertoires in COVID-19. Across the whole study: Samples came from the United States, Italy and Spain, spanning acute and convalescent COVID-19. T cells, B-cell-depleted T cells, or PBMCs supplied cDNA or gDNA.

Followed over time, Seattle patients had been enrolled while infection was active. This receptor was identified in a man aged 55 to 70 with COVID-19, enrolled during active disease. Sequencing was done on a sample of peripheral blood. This chain connects TRBV29-1 to TRBJ2-5; 8 positions agree with TRBD1. The DNA of the CDR3 is TGCAGCGTTGAGGCCGGGACAGGAGGGACCCAGTACTTC. Protein sequence: CSVEAGTGGTQYF.